This is a list of T cell receptor beta chains from one sample in a study of OX40 agonist ivuxolimab in advanced cancers. The data were produced by immunoSEQ multiplex PCR, yet TCRdb's version contains in-frame clones alone and is incomplete. The table includes fewer than 25,000 clones, 70% to 90% detected once. Sequencing was performed on CD4+ or CD8+ T cells sorted from blood, taken in a trial of the OX40 agonist ivuxolimab. Receptors were obtained from an adult with an advanced solid tumor such as melanoma, head and neck, liver or kidney cancer. CDR3s include the opening cysteine and the closing phenylalanine or tryptophan. The D gene is left open where the match is weak. Clone size, where shown, is once, few, many, or a class for clones that have expanded.

d_gene	j_gene	v_gene	abundance	CDR3aa	CDR3nt
TRBD1	TRBJ2-2	TRBV9	-	CASSGSGQALTGELFF	TGTGCCAGCAGCGGATCGGGACAGGCTCTCACCGGGGAGCTGTTTTTT
TRBD2	TRBJ2-7	TRBV5-8	-	CASSLGLAGPYEQYF	TGTGCCAGCAGCTTGGGACTAGCGGGCCCCTACGAGCAGTACTTC
-	TRBJ1-1	TRBV7-9	-	CASSLEVGSAYEAFF	TGTGCCAGCAGCTTAGAGGTGGGGTCAGCCTATGAAGCTTTCTTT
-	TRBJ2-7	TRBV9	-	CASSVGGSVGSYEQYF	TGTGCCAGCAGCGTAGGGGGGTCTGTCGGGAGCTACGAGCAGTACTTC
TRBD1	TRBJ1-5	TRBV27	-	CASSPTAPTGGDQPQHF	TGTGCCAGCAGCCCCACCGCCCCGACAGGGGGAGATCAGCCCCAGCATTTT
TRBD1	TRBJ2-5	TRBV19	-	CASSIYRGQGETQYF	TGTGCCAGTAGTATCTACAGGGGGCAGGGGGAGACCCAGTACTTC
TRBD2	TRBJ2-1	TRBV27	medium-sized	CASSYSGGANEQFF	TGTGCCAGCAGTTATAGCGGGGGTGCAAATGAGCAGTTCTTC
-	TRBJ2-2	TRBV7-8	-	CASSFVTGELFF	TGTGCCAGCAGCTTCGTCACCGGGGAGCTGTTTTTT
TRBD1	TRBJ1-3	TRBV19	-	CASSLGTGGEFF	TGTGCCAGTAGTCTCGGGACAGGGGGCGAGTTTTTT
TRBD2	TRBJ2-3	TRBV9	-	CASSVATSSGSTDTQYF	TGTGCCAGCAGCGTAGCGACATCTAGCGGGAGTACAGATACGCAGTATTTT
-	TRBJ2-4	TRBV9	-	CASSAQPGHPKNIQHF	TGTGCCAGCAGCGCACAACCGGGACACCCTAAAAACATTCAGCACTTC
-	TRBJ1-2	TRBV7-2	few	CASSQAPPGPYGYTF	TGTGCCAGCAGCCAGGCCCCCCCAGGGCCTTATGGCTACACCTTC
TRBD1	TRBJ2-2	TRBV2	-	CAIPGTGDRNTGELFF	TGTGCCATTCCCGGGACAGGGGACAGGAACACCGGGGAGCTGTTTTTT
-	TRBJ2-1	TRBV5-1	-	CASSSDARSPYNEQFF	TGCGCCAGCAGCTCTGACGCGAGATCCCCCTACAATGAGCAGTTCTTC
-	TRBJ1-1	TRBV5-8	once	CASSLVRLNTEAFF	TGTGCCAGCAGCTTGGTGCGGTTGAACACTGAAGCTTTCTTT
-	TRBJ2-1	TRBV5-1	-	CASSRRELAAKLLNEQFF	TGCGCCAGCAGCCGACGGGAGCTGGCGGCAAAGTTACTCAATGAGCAGTTCTTC
-	TRBJ1-1	TRBV6-5	-	CASSSRTGQMNTEAFF	TGTGCCAGCAGTTCGCGGACCGGACAGATGAACACTGAAGCTTTCTTT
TRBD2	TRBJ2-3	TRBV5-6	-	CASSWGTSGRASDTQYF	TGTGCCAGCAGCTGGGGGACTAGCGGGAGGGCCAGTGATACGCAGTATTTT
-	TRBJ2-3	TRBV9	-	CASSVEGSDDTDTQYF	TGTGCCAGCAGCGTAGAGGGTAGCGACGACACAGATACGCAGTATTTT
-	TRBJ2-7	TRBV14	once	CASSQLVTAWEQYF	TGTGCCAGCAGCCAGCTAGTAACAGCATGGGAGCAGTACTTC
-	TRBJ1-1	TRBV13	-	CASSEEGGGTEAFF	TGTGCCAGCAGCGAAGAGGGAGGTGGTACTGAAGCTTTCTTT
-	TRBJ1-1	TRBV11-2	-	CASSGTEAFF	TGTGCCAGCAGCGGTACTGAAGCTTTCTTT
-	TRBJ2-7	TRBV7-2	-	CASSSRAYTSYEQYF	TGTGCCAGCAGCTCCCGGGCCTACACCTCCTACGAGCAGTACTTC
-	TRBJ2-7	TRBV27	-	CASSPTGREQYF	TGTGCCAGCAGTCCTACAGGGCGGGAGCAGTACTTC
TRBD2	TRBJ2-7	TRBV11-2	-	CASSLRLAGVQDEQYF	TGTGCCAGCAGCCTCCGTTTAGCGGGAGTTCAGGACGAGCAGTACTTC
-	TRBJ1-2	TRBV5-6	-	CASSLAGEWYGYTF	TGTGCCAGCAGCTTGGCGGGAGAATGGTATGGCTACACCTTC
TRBD2	TRBJ2-3	TRBV19	-	CASSLLGLAGYTDTQYF	TGTGCCAGTAGTTTGCTTGGACTAGCGGGATACACAGATACGCAGTATTTT
TRBD2	TRBJ2-7	TRBV11-2	-	CASSLSGRPDGYEQYF	TGTGCCAGCAGCTTAAGCGGGAGGCCGGATGGCTACGAGCAGTACTTC
TRBD1	TRBJ2-3	TRBV7-9	-	CASNLHRQGAGIDTQYF	TGTGCCAGCAACCTTCACAGACAGGGGGCTGGGATAGATACGCAGTATTTT
-	TRBJ2-1	TRBV11-2	-	CASSLLGFEQFF	TGTGCCAGCAGCTTACTGGGCTTTGAGCAGTTCTTC
-	TRBJ2-1	TRBV28	-	CASRKELNNEQFF	TGTGCCAGCAGGAAGGAGCTCAACAATGAGCAGTTCTTC